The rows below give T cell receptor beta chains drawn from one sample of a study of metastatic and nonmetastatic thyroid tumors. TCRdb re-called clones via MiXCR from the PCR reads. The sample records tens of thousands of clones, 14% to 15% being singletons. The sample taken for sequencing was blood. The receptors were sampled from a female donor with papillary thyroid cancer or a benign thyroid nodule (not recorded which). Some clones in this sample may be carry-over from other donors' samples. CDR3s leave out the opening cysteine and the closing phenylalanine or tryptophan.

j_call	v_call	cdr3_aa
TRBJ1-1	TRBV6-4	ASSRFGGEEAF
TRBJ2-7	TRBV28	ASSFVAGGPGEQY
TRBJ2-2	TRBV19	ASSMGPNTGELF
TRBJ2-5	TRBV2	ASSEGIQETQY
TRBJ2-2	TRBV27	ASRPTGAYTGELF
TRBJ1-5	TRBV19	ASSITPGQYQPQH
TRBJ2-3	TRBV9	ASSRLAGGQDTQY
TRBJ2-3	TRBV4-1	ASSLPVGTQY
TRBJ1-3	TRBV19	ASRKAGTPSVGNTIY
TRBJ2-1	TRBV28	ASRTSRYSHNNEQF
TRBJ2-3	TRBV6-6	ASSYLGAYTDTQY
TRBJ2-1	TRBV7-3	ASSPAGSGAAYNEQF
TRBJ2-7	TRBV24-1	ATLKLGDYEQY
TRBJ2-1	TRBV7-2	ASSLGKYNEQF
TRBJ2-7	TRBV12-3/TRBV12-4	ASSYGGPSYEQY